This entry features one TCR beta chain sequence. Between the trimmed V and J ends, which lost 7 bases and 2 bases, there was a span of 7 bases. This CDR3 contains 12 residues. Authors' data handling: Researchers report that nucleated cell counts were estimated from reference gene primer amplification. The method was immunoSEQ multiplex PCR; TCRdb's version includes in-frame clones alone and lacks a portion of them. V and J calls and clone size are copied from that table; D and trimming were computed from the DNA. The repertoire holds roughly 100,000 clones, with roughly 87% as singletons. The data originate from a study of blood T cell repertoires in COVID-19. Across the study: Italy, Spain and the United States were the sources of the convalescent and acute COVID-19 samples. PBMCs, B-cell-depleted T cells, or T cells provided the cDNA or gDNA that made up the material.

The chain carries TRBV12-3 or TRBV12-4 and TRBJ2-3; a possible D gene is TRBD2 (5 bases). The clonotype was recovered from a middle-aged man in a cohort sampled during active COVID-19. Sequencing input: peripheral blood. The CDR3 here is CASNRDTDTQYF. CDR3 DNA: TGTGCCAGCAACCGGGACACAGATACGCAGTATTTT.